Described below is a single T cell receptor beta chain sequence and its context. This sample is drawn from a study of OX40 agonist ivuxolimab in advanced cancers. TCRdb keeps only in-frame clones here, not all; method: immunoSEQ multiplex PCR. The table has 50,000 to 65,000 clones, around 89% seen once. Germline values: CDR1 MNHNS, CDR2 SASEGT. The V end lost 9 bases, the J end lost 6 bases, and 9 bases lay between the germline ends. This CDR3 has 11 amino acids. The sequenced sample was CD4+ or CD8+ T cells sorted from blood, obtained in a trial of the OX40 agonist ivuxolimab. The V gene is TRBV6-1, the J gene TRBJ2-1; D unclear. The TCR was taken from an adult with an advanced solid tumor such as melanoma, head and neck, liver or kidney cancer. The chain's CDR3 is CASSTPNEQFF. The CDR3 DNA is TGTGCCAGTAGTACCCCCAATGAGCAGTTCTTC.